This T cell receptor (beta chain) was identified in a study of blood T cell repertoires in COVID-19. The wider study: COVID-19 samples from acute and convalescent phases originated in the United States, Italy and Spain. PBMCs, B-cell-depleted T cells, or T cells were the source of the cDNA or gDNA that made up the material.

As originally analysed: Amplification from reference gene primers served as the basis for estimated nucleated cell counts. Assay used: immunoSEQ multiplex PCR; TCRdb lists only in-frame clones, some missing. The V and J calls and clone size were taken over from that table, and D and trimming were inferred from the DNA. The sample comprises 150,000 or so clones, approximately 90% of which are singletons, and over 4.5% rests with the top ten. Deletions cut 0 bases from V and 7 bases from J, with 10 bases between. This CDR3 contains 15 residues. Germline V gives CDR1 LNHNV, CDR2 YYDKDF (reference sequence).

The chain combines TRBV15 with TRBJ1-6; D ambiguous. Sequencing was performed on peripheral blood. The TCR sequence derives from a human donor in a cohort sampled during active COVID-19. The CDR3 protein is CATSRDKAENSPLHF. The CDR3 coding sequence is TGTGCCACCAGCAGAGATAAAGCGGAGAATTCACCCCTCCACTTT.